Given below is one TCR beta chain in context. One junction end disagrees with the germline gene, perhaps due to a read error. The CDR3 length is 15 residues. Germline CDR1 MNHEY, CDR2 SVGAGI. The authors took blood RNA from unsorted whole blood and also extracted germline DNA. It was before surgery that approximately 4 milliliters of peripheral blood were collected. This specimen belongs to a study of tumor-infiltrating lymphocytes in primary liver carcinoma. On the study more broadly: The patients, men and women alike, were aged 30 to 69 years.

A primer in the constant region served to generate TCR beta cDNA from approximately 500 ng of total RNA. Construction of TCR beta libraries relied on three successive nested multiplex PCR rounds employing slightly modified ARM-PCR. For 10 cycles apiece, the opening two PCR rounds ran with TRBV1-TRBV30 forward primers and a C-beta reverse primer. TCRdb analysed the multiplex PCR reads with MiXCR anew, one entry per CDR3 protein. The sample includes more than 150,000 distinct CDR3 sequences, over 50% of them seen just once. Sample: peripheral blood. This sequence joins TRBV6-5 and TRBJ2-4, with 7 bases fitting TRBD2. This receptor was obtained from a middle-aged man with primary liver carcinoma and hepatitis B virus infection. Here the CDR3 DNA reads TGTGACAGCAAGGCGGGAGCTTTAGCCAAAAACATTCAGTACTTC. This translates into CDSKAGALAKNIQYF.